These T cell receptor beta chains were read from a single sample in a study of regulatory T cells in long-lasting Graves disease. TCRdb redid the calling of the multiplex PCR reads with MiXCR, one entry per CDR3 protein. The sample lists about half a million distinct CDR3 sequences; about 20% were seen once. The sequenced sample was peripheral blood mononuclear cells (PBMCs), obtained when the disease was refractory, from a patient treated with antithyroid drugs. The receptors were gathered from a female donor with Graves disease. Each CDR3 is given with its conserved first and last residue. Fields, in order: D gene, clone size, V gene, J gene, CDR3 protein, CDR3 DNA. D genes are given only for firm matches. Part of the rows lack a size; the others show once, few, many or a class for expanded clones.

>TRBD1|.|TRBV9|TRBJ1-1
CASSGPGGDKGVNTEAFF
TGTGCCAGCAGCGGCCCAGGGGGGGATAAAGGGGTGAACACTGAAGCTTTCTTT
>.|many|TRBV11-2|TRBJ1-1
CASSSINDWNTEAFF
TGTGCCAGCAGCTCGATCAATGATTGGAACACTGAAGCTTTCTTT
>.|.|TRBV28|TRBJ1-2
CASNPREGFLYGYTF
TGTGCCAGCAACCCCCGGGAGGGGTTCCTCTATGGCTACACCTTC
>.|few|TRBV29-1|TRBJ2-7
CSVERGKKQYF
TGCAGCGTTGAAAGAGGGAAAAAGCAGTACTTC
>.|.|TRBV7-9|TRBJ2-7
CASSLSGNKFYEQYF
TGTGCCAGCAGCTTATCCGGGAACAAATTCTACGAGCAGTACTTC
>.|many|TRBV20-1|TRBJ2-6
CSATGRDVLTF
TGCAGTGCTACCGGAAGGGACGTCCTGACTTTC
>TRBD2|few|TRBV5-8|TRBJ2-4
CASVVGRGGDIQYF
TGTGCCAGCGTCGTGGGACGGGGGGGAGACATTCAGTACTTC
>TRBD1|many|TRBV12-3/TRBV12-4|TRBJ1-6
CASRPPGQERDSPLHF
TGTGCCAGCAGACCCCCGGGACAGGAGAGGGATTCACCCCTCCACTTT
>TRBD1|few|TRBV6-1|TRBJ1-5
CASRLTGGDQPQHF
TGTGCCAGCAGACTTACAGGGGGGGATCAGCCCCAGCATTTT
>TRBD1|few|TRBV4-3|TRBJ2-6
CASSQNTGAGANVLTF
TGCGCCAGCAGCCAAAACACAGGGGCTGGGGCCAACGTCCTGACTTTC
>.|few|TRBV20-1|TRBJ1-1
CSAMNVDEAFF
TGCAGTGCTATGAATGTTGATGAAGCTTTCTTT
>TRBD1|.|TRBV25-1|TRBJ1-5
CASRGQGSSNQPQHF
TGTGCCAGCAGGGGACAGGGTTCGAGCAATCAGCCCCAGCATTTT
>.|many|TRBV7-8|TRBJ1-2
CASSLGSEVNYGYTF
TGTGCCAGCAGCTTAGGCTCAGAGGTGAACTATGGCTACACCTTC
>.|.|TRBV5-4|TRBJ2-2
CASSSRSRAGELFF
TGTGCCAGCAGTTCACGGAGCCGGGCCGGGGAGCTGTTTTTT
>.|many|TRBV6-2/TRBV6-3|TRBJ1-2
CASSKQGGYTF
TGTGCCAGCAGCAAACAGGGAGGCTACACCTTC
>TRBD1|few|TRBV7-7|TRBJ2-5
CASSLNDRGETQYF
TGTGCTAGCAGCCTCAACGACAGGGGAGAGACCCAGTACTTC
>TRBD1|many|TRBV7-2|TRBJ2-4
CARTGQGAKNIQYF
TGTGCCAGGACGGGACAGGGGGCCAAAAACATTCAGTACTTC
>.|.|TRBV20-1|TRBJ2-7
CSATSLLYEQYF
TGCAGTGCTACGTCGCTACTCTACGAGCAGTACTTC
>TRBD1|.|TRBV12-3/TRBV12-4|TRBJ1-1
CASSLALGTGDTEAFF
TGTGCCAGCAGTTTAGCGCTAGGGACAGGGGACACTGAAGCTTTCTTT
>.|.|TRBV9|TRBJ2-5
CASSVGDPPQETQYF
TGTGCCAGCAGCGTAGGGGACCCTCCCCAAGAGACCCAGTACTTC
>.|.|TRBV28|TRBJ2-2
CASSFETANTGELFF
TGTGCCAGCAGTTTTGAGACAGCGAACACCGGGGAGCTGTTTTTT
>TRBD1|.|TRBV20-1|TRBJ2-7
CITQDRGRHEQYF
TGCATTACCCAGGACAGGGGGCGCCACGAGCAGTACTTC
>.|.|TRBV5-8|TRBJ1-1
CASSFHREAFF
TGTGCCAGCAGCTTTCACAGGGAAGCTTTCTTT
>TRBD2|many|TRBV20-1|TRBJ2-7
CSARKGSTSTHEQYF
TGCAGTGCTAGAAAGGGATCGACTAGCACCCACGAGCAGTACTTC
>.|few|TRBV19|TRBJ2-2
CASSILENTGELFF
TGTGCCAGTAGTATTTTAGAGAACACCGGGGAGCTGTTTTTT
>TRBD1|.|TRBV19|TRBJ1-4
CASSMRTGGVEKLFF
TGTGCCAGTAGTATGCGGACAGGGGGCGTTGAAAAACTGTTTTTT
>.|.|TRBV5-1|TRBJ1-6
CASRAGSHYNSPLHF
TGCGCCAGCAGGGCCGGCAGCCACTATAATTCACCCCTCCACTTT
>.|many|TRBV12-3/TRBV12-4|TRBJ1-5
CASSAGGNQPQHF
TGTGCCAGCTCGGCAGGGGGCAATCAGCCCCAGCATTTT
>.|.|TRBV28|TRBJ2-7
CASFGSEFSYEQYF
TGTGCCAGCTTTGGCAGCGAATTTTCCTACGAGCAGTACTTC
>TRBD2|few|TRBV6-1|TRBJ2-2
CASSGTSGRADTGELFF
TGTGCCAGCAGCGGAACTAGCGGGAGGGCCGACACCGGGGAGCTGTTTTTT
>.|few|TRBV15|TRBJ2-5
CATRGPDQETQYF
TGTGCCACCAGAGGGCCAGACCAAGAGACCCAGTACTTC
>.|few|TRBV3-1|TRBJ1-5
CASSPTGINQPQHF
TGTGCCAGCAGCCCGACAGGAATCAATCAGCCCCAGCATTTT
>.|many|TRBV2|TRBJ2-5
CASSEARRQIRETQYF
TGTGCCAGCAGTGAAGCGAGACGTCAGATTAGGGAGACCCAGTACTTC
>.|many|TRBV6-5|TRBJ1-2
CASSYGAGLNYGYTF
TGTGCCAGCAGTTACGGGGCAGGGCTTAACTATGGCTACACCTTC
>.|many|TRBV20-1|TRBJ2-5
CSARDSEGVGETQYF
TGCAGTGCTAGAGATAGTGAGGGAGTTGGAGAGACCCAGTACTTC
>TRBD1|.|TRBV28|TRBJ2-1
CASSLPGTGVVYEQFF
TGTGCCAGCAGTTTACCCGGGACAGGGGTTGTCTATGAGCAGTTCTTC
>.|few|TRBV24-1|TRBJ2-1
CATSDRSKRNEQFF
TGTGCCACCAGTGATAGGAGCAAACGCAATGAGCAGTTCTTC
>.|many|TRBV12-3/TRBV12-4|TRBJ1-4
CASRLPSQGEKLFF
TGTGCCAGCAGGCTACCCAGTCAGGGTGAAAAACTGTTTTTT
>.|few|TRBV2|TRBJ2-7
CASSGQPYEQYF
TGTGCCAGCAGTGGACAACCCTACGAGCAGTACTTC
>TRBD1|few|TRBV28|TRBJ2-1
CASSSVGQGARNEQFF
TGTGCCAGCAGTTCAGTCGGACAGGGGGCGCGTAATGAGCAGTTCTTC
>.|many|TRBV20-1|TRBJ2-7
CSARRDQSSYEQYF
TGCAGTGCTCGACGGGACCAAAGCTCCTACGAGCAGTACTTC
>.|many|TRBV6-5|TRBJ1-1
CASSYSSGENTEAFF
TGTGCCAGCAGTTACTCGAGCGGGGAGAACACTGAAGCTTTCTTT
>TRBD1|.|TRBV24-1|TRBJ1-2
CATSEHGQGEGYTF
TGTGCCACCAGTGAGCACGGACAGGGTGAAGGCTACACCTTC
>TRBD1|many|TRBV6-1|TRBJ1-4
CASSPGQGREKLFF
TGTGCCAGCAGTCCGGGACAGGGGAGGGAAAAACTGTTTTTT
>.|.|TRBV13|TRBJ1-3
CASSAVGRTGNTIYF
TGTGCCAGCAGCGCCGTAGGGCGGACTGGAAACACCATATATTTT
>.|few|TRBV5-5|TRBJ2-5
CASSLTSTRRETQYF
TGTGCCAGCAGCTTGACCTCGACTAGACGGGAGACCCAGTACTTC
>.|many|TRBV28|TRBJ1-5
CASSNGHSYQPQHF
TGTGCCAGCAGCAACGGACATTCTTATCAGCCCCAGCATTTT